This T cell receptor (beta chain) was identified during a study of immune evolution from preneoplasia to lung adenocarcinoma. Measured with immunoSEQ multiplex PCR; TCRdb has only the in-frame clones, and not every one. The sample has 6,500 to 10,000 clones, roughly 80% seen once. Overall study findings and caveats: Later-stage lesions seemingly showed higher T cell density and diversity than normal lung.

This CDR3 contains 18 residues. Germline V gene data show CDR1 as SGHAT and CDR2 as FQNNGV. V lost 1 base, J lost 0 bases, and 13 bases lay in between. A note on this clone: As yet, its antigen is unknown.

The chain links TRBV11-2 to TRBJ2-6; D unresolved. The material sequenced was FFPE invasive lung adenocarcinoma tissue. The clonotype originates from a person aged 50-75 years with lung adenocarcinoma. In DNA, the CDR3 is TGTGCCAGCAGCTTAGGTCCGTTACATAGCTCTGGGGCCAACGTCCTGACTTTC. It is translated as CASSLGPLHSSGANVLTF.